Shown below are 10 T cell receptor beta chains from a single sample sequenced in a study of PD-1 blockade in classical Hodgkin lymphoma. TCRdb's table, derived via immunoSEQ multiplex PCR, lists solely in-frame clones and lacks some. The table records fewer than 90,000 clones, about 94% of them present only once. Described time point: newly diagnosed, previously untreated cHL patient sample. Sequencing was performed on peripheral blood mononuclear cells (PBMCs). All receptors derive from a human donor with classical Hodgkin lymphoma.

The chain carries TRBV5-5 and TRBJ2-1; D unclear. The V end lost 3 bases, the J end lost 5 bases, and 21 bases lay between the germline ends. Germline loops: CDR1 SGHKS, CDR2 YYEKEE (reference sequence). This CDR3 is built from 17 residues. The CDR3 region has the DNA TGTGCCAGCAGCTCTCCGGGCACCGACCTCGCTAACAATGAGCAGTTCTTC. Translating gives CASSSPGTDLANNEQFF.

This chain links TRBV7-2 with TRBJ2-1; no definite D call. The CDR3 runs to 11 residues. Trimming took off 2 bases at V and 10 bases at J, with 6 bases between the two ends. Germline values: CDR1 SGHTA, CDR2 FQGNSA. The CDR3 spells CASSLYEEQFF. The DNA of the CDR3 is TGTGCCAGCAGCTTATATGAGGAGCAGTTCTTC.

The chain has TRBV7-9 and TRBJ1-4; D may be TRBD1 (5 bases). V was clipped by 4 bases and J by 7 bases, with 16 bases between them. The CDR3 loop spans 15 amino acids. Germline loops: CDR1 SEHNR, CDR2 FQNEAQ (reference sequence). The CDR3 nucleotides are TGTGCCAGCAGCTCGAAGGAGAGGGGAGGTGAAAAACTGTTTTTT. The encoded protein is CASSSKERGGEKLFF.

The genes are TRBV7-9 and TRBJ2-5, with D possibly matching TRBD2 (5 bases). The CDR3 is made up of 14 amino acids. Looked up from germline, CDR1 is SEHNR and CDR2 is FQNEAQ (reference sequence). V was clipped by 5 bases and J by 5 bases, with 15 bases between them. The CDR3 spells CASSLERVSETQYF. The CDR3 region has the DNA TGTGCCAGCAGCCTGGAGAGGGTATCGGAGACCCAGTACTTC.

This chain connects TRBV7-9 to TRBJ1-1; D is possibly TRBD1 (6 bases). CDR1 is SEHNR, CDR2 FQNEAQ, per germline (reference sequence). The CDR3 sequence is 16 residues long. The V end lost 5 bases, the J end lost 5 bases, and 21 bases lay between the germline ends. CDR3 in DNA: TGTGCCAGCAGCCCTGACAGGACGTTCGAGGGGACTGAAGCTTTCTTT. This translates into CASSPDRTFEGTEAFF.

The chain carries TRBV5-4 and TRBJ2-2; maybe TRBD1 (6 bases). CDR1 and CDR2 (germline): SGHNT, YYREEE (reference sequence). This CDR3 region has 14 residues. V lost 2 bases to trimming and J lost 6 bases, with 11 bases between them. CDR3 amino acids: CASSLSWGPGELFF. CDR3 in DNA: TGTGCCAGCAGCTTATCTTGGGGGCCCGGGGAGCTGTTTTTT.

The rearrangement joins TRBV7-6 to TRBJ1-5; D not certain. CDR3 length: 15 residues. Germline V CDR1 and CDR2: SGHVS, FNYEAQ. V gave up 5 bases and J gave up 1 base, with 12 bases separating them. CDR3 nucleotide sequence: TGTGCCAGCAGCCCTGGCGTAACAAGCAATCAGCCCCAGCATTTT. Residues: CASSPGVTSNQPQHF.

The CDR3 reads CASSLNRENTGELFF. The CDR3 DNA follows: TGTGCCAGCAGCTTGAACAGGGAGAACACCGGGGAGCTGTTTTTT. The rearrangement links TRBV5-5 to TRBJ2-2; TRBD1 is a possible D gene (6 bases). V shed 1 base and J shed 1 base, with 8 bases lying between them. The CDR3 is 15 residues long. CDR1 is SGHKS, CDR2 YYEKEE, per germline (reference sequence).

The chain links TRBV27 to TRBJ2-3, with TRBD1 identical over 10 bases. V was pared by 4 bases and J by 5 bases, with 9 bases of the junction left unmatched. The CDR3 runs to 16 residues. Per germline, CDR1 MNHEY and CDR2 SMNVEV (reference sequence). The CDR3 protein is CASSSLTGGAGDTQYF. CDR3 nucleotide sequence: TGTGCCAGCAGTTCCCTGACAGGGGGCGCGGGAGATACGCAGTATTTT.

This chain connects TRBV5-1 to TRBJ1-1; D gene unclear. Deletions cut 4 bases from V and 4 bases from J, with 11 bases between. CDR3 length: 13 residues. Looked up from germline, CDR1 is SGHRS and CDR2 is YFSETQ. CDR3: CASSRWAGTEAFF. CDR3 sequence (DNA): TGCGCCAGCAGCCGGTGGGCGGGCACTGAAGCTTTCTTT.